The 21 T cell receptor beta chains below come from one sample, sequenced in a study of identical twins' blood T cells. TCRdb itself ran the 5' RACE reads through MiXCR, one entry per CDR3 protein. Of fewer than 450,000 distinct CDR3 sequences in the sample, over 25% were seen once. The sample comprised PBMCs. The receptors shown here come from a woman aged 18-55 years in good health.

The CDR3 is CAIRIQVFPYEQYF. The CDR3 bases are TGTGCCATCAGGATACAGGTATTCCCCTACGAGCAGTACTTC. V gene TRBV10-3 combines with J gene TRBJ2-7, with D possibly being TRBD1 (5 bases). Germline V gene lookup returns CDR1 ENHRY and CDR2 SYGVKD. V lost 6 bases, J lost 2 bases, and 14 bases lay in between. This CDR3 spans 14 amino acids.

The CDR3 sequence is CSVDRQGRSFNEQFF. The CDR3 DNA is TGCAGCGTTGATCGTCAGGGGCGCAGTTTCAATGAGCAGTTCTTC. The V gene is TRBV29-1, the J gene TRBJ2-1; TRBD1 might be the D (6 bases). Germline CDR1 is SQVTM and CDR2 is ANQGSEA. This CDR3 contains 15 residues. Trimming took 3 bases from V and 6 from J, leaving 18 bases between them.

The chain links TRBV7-9 to TRBJ2-1, with D perhaps matching TRBD2 (5 bases). V was shortened by 2 bases and J by 8 bases, with 10 bases between the two germline ends. Germline V CDR1 and CDR2: SEHNR, FQNEAQ (reference sequence). The CDR3 sequence is 13 residues long. In DNA, the CDR3 is TGTGCCAGCAGCTTAATTAGCGTAGATGAGCAGTTCTTC. This gives the protein CASSLISVDEQFF.

This clonotype was picked up many times. The rearrangement links TRBV12-3 or TRBV12-4 to TRBJ1-1; 7 nucleotides match TRBD1. The CDR3 totals 15 residues. Losses at the gene ends were 2 bases for V and 8 bases for J; bases not matched to a gene: 11. The CDR3 DNA reads TGTGCCAGCAGTTTAAGGGGGCCACCACGATTCGAAGCTTTCTTT. It specifies CASSLRGPPRFEAFF.

This clonotype appeared a few times. CDR3 amino acids: CAISESGATGLPNQPQHF. The CDR3 DNA sequence: TGTGCCATCAGTGAGTCAGGGGCTACGGGGTTGCCGAATCAGCCCCAGCATTTT. The chain uses TRBV10-3 and TRBJ1-5; TRBD1 is a possible D gene (5 bases). Germline loops: CDR1 ENHRY, CDR2 SYGVKD. The V end was cut by 0 bases, the J end by 4 bases, with 19 bases between. The CDR3 runs 18 residues.

This clonotype was seen a single time. The CDR3 does not end in the conserved phenylalanine or tryptophan, so this is likely a read error. The chain uses TRBV7-9 and TRBJ2-4; 7 bases fit TRBD2. V dropped 5 bases and J dropped 9; count of bases not matched to a gene: 13. CDR1 and CDR2 from the germline V gene are SEHNR and FQNEAQ (reference sequence). The CDR3 is 15 amino acids. This chain's CDR3 is CASSGLLSSGTIQYL. The CDR3 DNA follows: TGTGCCAGCAGCGGTTTACTCAGCAGCGGGACCATTCAGTACCTC.

This clonotype was found many times. V is TRBV11-3 and J is TRBJ1-1; 7 nucleotides line up with TRBD1. V lost 6 bases to trimming and J lost 4 bases; unmatched junction nucleotides: 2. The CDR3 is made up of 12 amino acids. In germline, CDR1 is SGHNT, CDR2 YENEEA. This chain's CDR3 is CASRTGFTEAFF. As DNA, the CDR3 is TGTGCCAGCAGGACAGGGTTCACTGAAGCTTTCTTT.

There are a few counts of this clonotype. V and J are TRBV15 and TRBJ1-3; D is unclear. V was pared by 1 base and J by 2 bases, with 9 bases between. CDR1 is LNHNV, CDR2 YYDKDF, per germline (reference sequence). The CDR3 runs to 15 residues. The CDR3, as DNA: TGTGCCACCAGCAGAGCCCGGGCCACTGGAAACACCATATATTTT. As protein: CATSRARATGNTIYF.

This clonotype was counted between two and nine times. This chain connects TRBV7-2 to TRBJ1-2, with a weak D call TRBD1 (5 bases). V lost 5 bases and J 2 bases, leaving 15 bases between the germline ends. This CDR3 comprises 15 residues. Germline V lookup: CDR1 SGHTA, CDR2 FQGNSA. CDR3 residues: CASSLGTAANYGYTF. The CDR3 region has the DNA TGTGCCAGCAGCCTCGGGACGGCAGCGAACTATGGCTACACCTTC.

This clonotype was counted only a few times. This sequence joins TRBV6-5 and TRBJ2-1; 9 bases match TRBD1. Germline values: CDR1 MNHEY, CDR2 SVGAGI. V trimming: 6 bases; J trimming: 4 bases; junction bases outside the gene matches: 7. CDR3 length equals 15 residues. CDR3 amino acids: CASRQQGARYNEQFF. In DNA form, the CDR3 reads TGTGCCAGCAGGCAACAGGGGGCCCGATACAATGAGCAGTTCTTC.

A few counts support this clonotype. The rearrangement joins TRBV29-1 to TRBJ1-3; D unresolved. This CDR3 is 15 amino acids long. Trimming took 4 bases from V and 2 from J, leaving 15 bases between them. CDR1 and CDR2 from the germline V gene are SQVTM and ANQGSEA. The CDR3 here is CSVAGPIGAGNTIYF. CDR3 nucleotide sequence: TGCAGCGTTGCTGGACCTATAGGAGCTGGAAACACCATATATTTT.

Concerning this clonotype: An end of the junction does not agree with germline; a read error may underlie this. J is TRBJ2-1 and V is TRBV5-1; 10 nucleotides match TRBD2. CDR1 SGHRS and CDR2 YFSETQ come from the germline V gene. This CDR3 has 17 amino acids. The CDR3 nucleotides are TGCGCCAGCAGCCTAGCGGGGGCGCCGATCTCCTACAATGATCAGTTCTTC. Its translation: CASSLAGAPISYNDQFF.

V and J are TRBV19 and TRBJ1-2; D is unresolved. Trimming removed 5 bases from V and 3 bases from J, with 7 bases in between. Germline CDR1 LNHDA, CDR2 SQIVND (reference sequence). The CDR3 totals 12 residues. CDR3 DNA sequence: TGTGCCAGTAGTCCCCAGGACTATGGCTACACCTTC. Translated, it gives CASSPQDYGYTF.

This chain joins TRBV7-9 and TRBJ1-2; D is unclear. The CDR3 extends over 16 amino acids. Trimming removed 1 base from V and 6 bases from J, with 18 bases in between. The germline V gene has CDR1 SEHNR and CDR2 FQNEAQ (reference sequence). This CDR3 reads CASSLGFWGGRDGYTF. CDR3 nucleotides: TGTGCCAGCAGCTTAGGTTTCTGGGGAGGCCGCGATGGCTACACCTTC.

This clonotype has more than one count but fewer than ten. The rearrangement links TRBV4-1 to TRBJ2-1; D is unresolved. The CDR3 loop spans 16 amino acids. Between the trimmed V and J ends, which lost 0 bases and 0 bases, there was a span of 9 bases. Germline V CDR1 and CDR2: MGHRA, YSYEKL. The CDR3 sequence: CASSQDRRRSYNEQFF. In DNA, the CDR3 is TGCGCCAGCAGCCAAGATAGGAGACGCTCCTACAATGAGCAGTTCTTC.

This clonotype was counted only a few times. The chain links TRBV5-1 to TRBJ1-1, with a tentative D call TRBD1 (5 bases). Trimming stripped 0 bases from V and 9 bases from J, with 15 bases between. CDR3 length: 14 residues. The germline CDR1 and CDR2 sequences are SGHRS and YFSETQ. The CDR3 nucleotides are TGCGCCAGCAGCTTGGGGGGGGACCCACCCAAAGCTTTCTTT. It encodes CASSLGGDPPKAFF.

This clonotype appeared a few times. The rearrangement joins TRBV6-6 to TRBJ1-5; no firm D call. CDR1 MNHNY and CDR2 SVGAGI come from the germline V gene (reference sequence). The CDR3 contains 15 residues. V shed 4 bases and J shed 7 bases, with 17 bases lying between them. The CDR3: CASSFPEAGRQPQHF. DNA for the CDR3: TGTGCCAGCAGTTTTCCCGAGGCGGGTAGGCAGCCCCAGCATTTT.

DNA for the CDR3: TGTGCCACCAGCATGCGGAGCGGACAGCTATCCTATGGCTACACCTTC. It specifies CATSMRSGQLSYGYTF. This chain connects TRBV15 to TRBJ1-2, with D possibly matching TRBD1 (6 bases). Germline CDR1 reads LNHNV; CDR2 reads YYDKDF (reference sequence). V shed 4 bases and J shed 4 bases, with 19 bases lying between them. The CDR3 contains 16 residues.

This clonotype was seen a few times. CDR3 amino acids: CASSDDGGDSEAFF. The CDR3 region has the DNA TGTGCCAGCAGCGACGACGGGGGAGACTCTGAAGCTTTCTTT. The chain has TRBV9 and TRBJ1-1; D might be TRBD1 (5 bases). Per the germline V gene, CDR1 is SGDLS and CDR2 is YYNGEE. This CDR3 comprises 14 residues. Trimming left V 3 bases short and J 6 bases short, with 15 bases between.

Only one count was recorded for this clonotype. Germline and junction disagree at one end, which may indicate a read error. CDR3 protein: CASSSRDRGMNTEALF. The CDR3 nucleotides are TGTGCCAGTAGTTCCCGGGACAGGGGAATGAACACTGAAGCTTTATTT. The rearrangement uses TRBV19 and TRBJ1-1; TRBD1 aligns across 10 bases. The germline gives CDR1 LNHDA, CDR2 SQIVND (reference sequence). This CDR3 contains 16 residues.

There are a few counts of this clonotype. The V and J genes are TRBV12-3 or TRBV12-4 and TRBJ1-1; 7 bases are a match to TRBD1. Unmatched junction bases numbered 11, after V lost 6 bases and J lost 7 bases. The CDR3 is 14 amino acids. In DNA form, the CDR3 reads TGTGCCAGCAGACCCAGGGGGTCGGGAGGTGAAGCTTTCTTT. It is translated as CASRPRGSGGEAFF.